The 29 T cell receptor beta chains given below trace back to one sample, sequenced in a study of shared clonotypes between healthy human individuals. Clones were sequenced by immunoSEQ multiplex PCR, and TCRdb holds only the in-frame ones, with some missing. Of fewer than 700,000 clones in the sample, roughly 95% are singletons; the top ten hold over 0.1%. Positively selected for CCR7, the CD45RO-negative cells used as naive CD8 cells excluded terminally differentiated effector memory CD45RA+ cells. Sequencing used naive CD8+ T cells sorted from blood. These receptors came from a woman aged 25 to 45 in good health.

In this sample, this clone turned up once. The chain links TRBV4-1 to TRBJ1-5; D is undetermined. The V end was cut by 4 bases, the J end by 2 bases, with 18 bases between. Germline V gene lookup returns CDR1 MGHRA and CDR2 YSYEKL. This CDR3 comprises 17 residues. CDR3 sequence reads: CASSLGATPEGNQPQHF. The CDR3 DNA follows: TGCGCCAGCAGCCTCGGAGCCACCCCGGAGGGCAATCAGCCCCAGCATTTT.

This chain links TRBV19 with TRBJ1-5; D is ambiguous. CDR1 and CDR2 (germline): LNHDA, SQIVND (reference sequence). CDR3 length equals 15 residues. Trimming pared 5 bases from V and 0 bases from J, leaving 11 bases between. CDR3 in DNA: TGTGCCAGTAGTCACGACGGAGATAGCAATCAGCCCCAGCATTTT. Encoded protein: CASSHDGDSNQPQHF.

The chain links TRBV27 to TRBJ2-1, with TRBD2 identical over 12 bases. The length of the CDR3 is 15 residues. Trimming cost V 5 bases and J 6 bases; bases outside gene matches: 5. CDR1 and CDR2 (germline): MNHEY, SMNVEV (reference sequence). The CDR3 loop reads CASSILAGGANEQFF. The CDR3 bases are TGTGCCAGCAGTATCCTAGCGGGAGGGGCCAATGAGCAGTTCTTC.

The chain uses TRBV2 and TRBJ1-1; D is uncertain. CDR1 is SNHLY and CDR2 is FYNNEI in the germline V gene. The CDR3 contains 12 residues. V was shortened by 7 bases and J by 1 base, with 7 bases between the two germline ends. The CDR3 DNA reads TGTGCCAGCATGGGAGAGAACACTGAAGCTTTCTTT. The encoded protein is CASMGENTEAFF. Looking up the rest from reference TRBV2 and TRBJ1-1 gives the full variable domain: EPEVTQTPSHQVTQMGQEVILRCVPISNHLYFYWYRQILGQKVEFLVSFYNNEISEKSEIFDDQFSVERPDGSNFTLKIRSTKLEDSAMYFCASMGENTEAFFGQGTRLTVV.

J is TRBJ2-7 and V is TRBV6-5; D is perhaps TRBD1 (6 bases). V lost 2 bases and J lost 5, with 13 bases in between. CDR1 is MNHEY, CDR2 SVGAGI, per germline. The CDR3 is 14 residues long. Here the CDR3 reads CASSYTDRNHEQYF. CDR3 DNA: TGTGCCAGCAGTTACACCGACAGGAACCACGAGCAGTACTTC.

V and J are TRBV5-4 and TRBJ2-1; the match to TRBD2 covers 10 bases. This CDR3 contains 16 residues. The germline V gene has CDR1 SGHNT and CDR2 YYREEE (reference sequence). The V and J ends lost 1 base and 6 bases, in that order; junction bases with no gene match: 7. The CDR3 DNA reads TGTGCCAGCAGCTTGTTCCTAGCGGGGGCCACCAATGAGCAGTTCTTC. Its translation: CASSLFLAGATNEQFF. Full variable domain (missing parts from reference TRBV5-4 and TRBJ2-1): ETGVTQSPTHLIKTRGQQVTLRCSSQSGHNTVSWYQQALGQGPQFIFQYYREEENGRGNFPPRFSGLQFPNYSSELNVNALELDDSALYLCASSLFLAGATNEQFFGPGTRLTVL.

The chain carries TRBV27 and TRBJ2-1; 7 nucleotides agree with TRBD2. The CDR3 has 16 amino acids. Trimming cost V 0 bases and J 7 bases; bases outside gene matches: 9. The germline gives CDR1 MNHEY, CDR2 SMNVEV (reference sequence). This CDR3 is CASSLSAGVKGNEQFF. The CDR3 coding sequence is TGTGCCAGCAGTTTATCGGCGGGAGTCAAGGGGAATGAGCAGTTCTTC.

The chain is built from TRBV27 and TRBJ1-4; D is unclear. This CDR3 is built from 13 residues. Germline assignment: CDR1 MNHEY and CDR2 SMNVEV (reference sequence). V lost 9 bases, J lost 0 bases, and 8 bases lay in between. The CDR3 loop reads CARRSATNEKLFF. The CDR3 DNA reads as TGTGCCAGACGGAGTGCAACTAATGAAAAACTGTTTTTT.

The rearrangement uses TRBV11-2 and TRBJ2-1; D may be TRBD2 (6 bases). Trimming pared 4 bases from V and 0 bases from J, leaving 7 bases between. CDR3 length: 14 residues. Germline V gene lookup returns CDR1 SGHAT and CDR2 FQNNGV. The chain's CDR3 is CASSWDSSYNEQFF. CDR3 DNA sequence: TGTGCCAGCAGCTGGGACTCCTCCTACAATGAGCAGTTCTTC.

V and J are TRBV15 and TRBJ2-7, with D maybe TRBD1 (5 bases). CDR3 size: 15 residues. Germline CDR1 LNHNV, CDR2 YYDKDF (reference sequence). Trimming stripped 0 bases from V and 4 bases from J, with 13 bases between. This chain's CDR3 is CATSRDRVGPYEQYF. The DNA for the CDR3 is TGTGCCACCAGCAGAGACAGGGTGGGCCCTTACGAGCAGTACTTC.

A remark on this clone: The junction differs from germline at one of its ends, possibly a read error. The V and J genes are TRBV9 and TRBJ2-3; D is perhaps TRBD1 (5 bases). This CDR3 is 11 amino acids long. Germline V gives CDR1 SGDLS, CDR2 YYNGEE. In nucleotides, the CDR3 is TGTGCCAGCAGCGGTGGGGCCCTTCCAGTTTTT. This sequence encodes CASSGGALPVF.

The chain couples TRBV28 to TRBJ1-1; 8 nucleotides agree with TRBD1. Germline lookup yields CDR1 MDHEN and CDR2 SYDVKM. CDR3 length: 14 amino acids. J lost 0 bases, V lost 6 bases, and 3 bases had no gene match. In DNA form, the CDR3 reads TGTGCCAGCAGCCGCAGGGGGCTGAACACTGAAGCTTTCTTT. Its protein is CASSRRGLNTEAFF.

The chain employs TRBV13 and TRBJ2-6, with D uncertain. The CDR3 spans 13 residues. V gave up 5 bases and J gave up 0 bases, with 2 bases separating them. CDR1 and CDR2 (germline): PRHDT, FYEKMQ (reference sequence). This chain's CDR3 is CASSPSGANVLTF. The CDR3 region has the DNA TGTGCCAGCAGCCCCTCTGGGGCCAACGTCCTGACTTTC.

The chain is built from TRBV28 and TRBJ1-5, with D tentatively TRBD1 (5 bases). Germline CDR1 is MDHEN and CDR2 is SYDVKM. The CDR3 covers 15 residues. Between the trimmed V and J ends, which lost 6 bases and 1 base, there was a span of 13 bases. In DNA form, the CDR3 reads TGTGCCAGCAGCCCCGTTGGGGGGAGCAATCAGCCCCAGCATTTT. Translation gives CASSPVGGSNQPQHF. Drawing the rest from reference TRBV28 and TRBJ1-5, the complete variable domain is DVKVTQSSRYLVKRTGEKVFLECVQDMDHENMFWYRQDPGLGLRLIYFSYDVKMKEKGDIPEGYSVSREKKERFSLILESASTNQTSMYLCASSPVGGSNQPQHFGDGTRLSIL.

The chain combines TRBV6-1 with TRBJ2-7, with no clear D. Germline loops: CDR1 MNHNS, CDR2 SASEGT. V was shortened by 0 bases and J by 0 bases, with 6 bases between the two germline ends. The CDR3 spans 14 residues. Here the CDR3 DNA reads TGTGCCAGCAGTGAAGCGGGATTCTCCTACGAGCAGTACTTC. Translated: CASSEAGFSYEQYF.

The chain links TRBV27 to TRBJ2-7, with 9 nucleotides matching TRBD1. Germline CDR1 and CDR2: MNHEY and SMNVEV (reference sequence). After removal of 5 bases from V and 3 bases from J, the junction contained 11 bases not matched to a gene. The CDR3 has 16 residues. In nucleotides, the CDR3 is TGTGCCAGCAGTCCATCCCCCGGGACAGGGTTCTACGAGCAGTACTTC. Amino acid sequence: CASSPSPGTGFYEQYF.

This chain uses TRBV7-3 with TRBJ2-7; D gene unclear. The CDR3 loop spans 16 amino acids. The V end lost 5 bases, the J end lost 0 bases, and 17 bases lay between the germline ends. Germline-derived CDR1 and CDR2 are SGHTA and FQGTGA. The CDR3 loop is CASSPSASSTSYEQYF. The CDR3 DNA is TGTGCCAGCAGCCCCTCCGCGTCGAGTACCTCCTACGAGCAGTACTTC.

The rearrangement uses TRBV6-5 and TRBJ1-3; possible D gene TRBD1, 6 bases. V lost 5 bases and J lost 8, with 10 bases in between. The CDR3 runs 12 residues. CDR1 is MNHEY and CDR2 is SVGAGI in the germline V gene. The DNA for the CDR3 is TGTGCCAGCAGTCCGCAGGGGCACACCATATATTTT. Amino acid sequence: CASSPQGHTIYF.

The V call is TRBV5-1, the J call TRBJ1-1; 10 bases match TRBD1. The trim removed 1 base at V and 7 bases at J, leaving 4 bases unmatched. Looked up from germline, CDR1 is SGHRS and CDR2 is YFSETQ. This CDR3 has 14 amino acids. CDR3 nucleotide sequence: TGCGCCAGCAGCTTGAGCGGGACAGGGGTTGAAGCTTTCTTT. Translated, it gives CASSLSGTGVEAFF.

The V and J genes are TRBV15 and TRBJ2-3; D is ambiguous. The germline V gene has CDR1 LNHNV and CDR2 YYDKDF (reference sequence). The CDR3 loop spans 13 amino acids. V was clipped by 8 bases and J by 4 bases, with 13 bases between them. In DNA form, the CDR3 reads TGTGCCACCTCGACTGGGTTGGCAGATACGCAGTATTTT. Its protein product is CATSTGLADTQYF.

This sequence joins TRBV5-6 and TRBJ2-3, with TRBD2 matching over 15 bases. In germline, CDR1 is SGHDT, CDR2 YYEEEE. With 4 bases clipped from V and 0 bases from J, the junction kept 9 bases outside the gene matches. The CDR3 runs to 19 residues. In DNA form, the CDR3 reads TGTGCCAGCAGCCGGACTAGCGGGAGGGTGTTCTTGAGCACAGATACGCAGTATTTT. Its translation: CASSRTSGRVFLSTDTQYF.

This chain's CDR3 is CASSPRTSGRADTQYF. For the CDR3, the DNA is TGTGCCAGCAGCCCGCGGACTAGCGGGAGGGCAGATACGCAGTATTTT. The chain employs TRBV7-9 and TRBJ2-3; TRBD2 matches at 15 bases. V was clipped by 5 bases and J by 4 bases; unmatched bases: 4. CDR1 is SEHNR and CDR2 is FQNEAQ in the germline V gene (reference sequence). The CDR3 contains 16 residues.

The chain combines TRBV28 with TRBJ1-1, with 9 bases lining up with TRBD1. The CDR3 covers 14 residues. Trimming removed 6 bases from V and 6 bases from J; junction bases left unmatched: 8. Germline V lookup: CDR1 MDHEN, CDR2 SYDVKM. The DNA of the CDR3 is TGTGCCAGCAGCCGGGACAGGGTAATCTCTGAAGCTTTCTTT. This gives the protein CASSRDRVISEAFF.

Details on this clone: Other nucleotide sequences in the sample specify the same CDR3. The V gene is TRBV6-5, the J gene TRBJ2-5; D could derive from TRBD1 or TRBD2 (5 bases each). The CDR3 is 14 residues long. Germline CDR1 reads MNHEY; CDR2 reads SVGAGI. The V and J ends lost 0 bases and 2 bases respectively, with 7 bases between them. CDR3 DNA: TGTGCCAGCAGTTACTCGGGGGAGCAAGAGACCCAGTACTTC. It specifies CASSYSGEQETQYF.

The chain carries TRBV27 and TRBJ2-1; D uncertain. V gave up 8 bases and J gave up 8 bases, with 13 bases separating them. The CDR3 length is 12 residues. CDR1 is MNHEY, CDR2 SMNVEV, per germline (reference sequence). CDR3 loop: CASPWGGDEQFF. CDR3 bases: TGTGCCAGCCCCTGGGGTGGCGATGAGCAGTTCTTC.

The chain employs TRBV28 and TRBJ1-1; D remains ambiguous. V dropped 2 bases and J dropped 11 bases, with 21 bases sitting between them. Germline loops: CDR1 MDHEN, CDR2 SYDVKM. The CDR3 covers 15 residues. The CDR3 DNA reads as TGTGCCAGCAGTTTAACTTGGCCAGGAGGTTTCGGGGCTTTCTTT. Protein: CASSLTWPGGFGAFF.

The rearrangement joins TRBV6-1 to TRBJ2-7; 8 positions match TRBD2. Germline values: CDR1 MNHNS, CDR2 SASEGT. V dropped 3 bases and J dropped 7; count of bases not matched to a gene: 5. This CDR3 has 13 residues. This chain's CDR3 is CASSDGRAWEQYF. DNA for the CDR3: TGTGCCAGCAGTGACGGGAGGGCCTGGGAGCAGTACTTC.

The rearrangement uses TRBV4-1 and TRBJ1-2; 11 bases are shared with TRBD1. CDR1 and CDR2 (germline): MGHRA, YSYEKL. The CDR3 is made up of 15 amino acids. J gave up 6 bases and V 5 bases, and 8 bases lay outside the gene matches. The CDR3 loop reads CASSTRTGGANGYTF. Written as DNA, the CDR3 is TGCGCCAGCAGCACCCGGACAGGGGGCGCGAATGGCTACACCTTC.

CDR3 in amino acids: CASSLGIGGAFQPQHF. The DNA for the CDR3 is TGTGCCAGCAGCTTAGGGATCGGGGGGGCGTTTCAGCCCCAGCATTTT. This chain connects TRBV13 to TRBJ1-5; a possible D gene is TRBD1 (6 bases). V lost 0 bases, J lost 6 bases, and 15 bases lay in between. Germline loops: CDR1 PRHDT, CDR2 FYEKMQ (reference sequence). This CDR3 has 16 residues.